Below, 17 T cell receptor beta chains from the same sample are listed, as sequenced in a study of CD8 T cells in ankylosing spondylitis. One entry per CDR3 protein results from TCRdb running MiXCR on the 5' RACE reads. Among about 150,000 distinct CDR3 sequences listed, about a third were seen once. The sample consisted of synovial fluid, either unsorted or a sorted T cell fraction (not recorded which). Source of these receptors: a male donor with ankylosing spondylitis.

The CDR3 region has the DNA TGCAGTGCTAGAGCCGACACAAGCTCCTACGAGCAGTACTTC. This encodes CSARADTSSYEQYF. The chain links TRBV20-1 to TRBJ2-7, with D unclear. There are 14 residues in the CDR3. Germline values: CDR1 DFQATT, CDR2 SNEGSKA (reference sequence). Trimming removed 1 base at V and 0 bases at J, with 10 bases between.

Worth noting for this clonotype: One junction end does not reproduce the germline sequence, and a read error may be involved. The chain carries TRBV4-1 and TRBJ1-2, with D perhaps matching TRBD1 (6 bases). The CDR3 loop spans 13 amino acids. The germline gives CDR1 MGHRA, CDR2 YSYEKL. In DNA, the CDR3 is TGCGCCAGCAGCCAAGAGAGAACAGGGAGGCTCCACTTC. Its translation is CASSQERTGRLHF.

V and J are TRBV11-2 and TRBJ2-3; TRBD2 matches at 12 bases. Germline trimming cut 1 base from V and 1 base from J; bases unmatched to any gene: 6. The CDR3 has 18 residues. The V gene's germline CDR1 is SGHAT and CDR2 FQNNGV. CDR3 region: CASSLVLAGGGRTDTQYF. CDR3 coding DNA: TGTGCCAGCAGCTTAGTCCTAGCGGGAGGGGGGCGCACAGATACGCAGTATTTT.

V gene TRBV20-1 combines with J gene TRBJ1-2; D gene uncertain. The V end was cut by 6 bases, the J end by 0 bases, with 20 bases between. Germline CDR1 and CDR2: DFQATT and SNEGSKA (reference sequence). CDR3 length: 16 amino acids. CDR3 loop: CSAPPGAGRTNYGYTF. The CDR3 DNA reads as TGCAGTGCCCCCCCCGGAGCGGGTAGGACTAACTATGGCTACACCTTC.

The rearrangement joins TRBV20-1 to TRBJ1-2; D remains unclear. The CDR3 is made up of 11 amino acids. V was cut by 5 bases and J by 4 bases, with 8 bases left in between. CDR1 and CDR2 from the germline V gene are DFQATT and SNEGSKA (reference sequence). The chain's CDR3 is CSALQSYGYTF. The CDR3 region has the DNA TGCAGTGCTCTCCAGAGCTATGGCTACACCTTC.

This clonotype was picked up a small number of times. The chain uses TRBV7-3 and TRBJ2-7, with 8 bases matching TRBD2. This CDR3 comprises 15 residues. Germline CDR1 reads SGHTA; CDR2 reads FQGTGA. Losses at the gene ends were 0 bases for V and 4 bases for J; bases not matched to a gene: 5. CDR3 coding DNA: TGTGCCAGCAGCTTAACGGGGACTAGGGAATACGAGCAGTACTTC. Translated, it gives CASSLTGTREYEQYF.

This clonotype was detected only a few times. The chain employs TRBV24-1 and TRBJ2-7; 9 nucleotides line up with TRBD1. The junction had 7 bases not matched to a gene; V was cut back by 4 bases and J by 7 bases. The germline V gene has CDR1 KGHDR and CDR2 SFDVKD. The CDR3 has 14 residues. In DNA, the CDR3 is TGTGCCACCAGTGAGGGACAGGGTGATGAAGAGCAGTACTTC. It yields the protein CATSEGQGDEEQYF.

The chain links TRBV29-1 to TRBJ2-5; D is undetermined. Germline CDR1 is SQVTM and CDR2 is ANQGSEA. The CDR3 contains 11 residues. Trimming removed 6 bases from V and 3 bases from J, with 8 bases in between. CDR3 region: CSVETKETQYF. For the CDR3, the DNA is TGCAGCGTAGAGACCAAAGAGACCCAGTACTTC.

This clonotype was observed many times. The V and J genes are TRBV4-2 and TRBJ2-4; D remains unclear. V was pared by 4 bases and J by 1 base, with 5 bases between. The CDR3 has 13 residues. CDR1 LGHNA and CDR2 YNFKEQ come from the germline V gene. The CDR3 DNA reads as TGTGCCAGCAGCCGCGTGGCCAAAAACATTCAGTACTTC. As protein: CASSRVAKNIQYF.

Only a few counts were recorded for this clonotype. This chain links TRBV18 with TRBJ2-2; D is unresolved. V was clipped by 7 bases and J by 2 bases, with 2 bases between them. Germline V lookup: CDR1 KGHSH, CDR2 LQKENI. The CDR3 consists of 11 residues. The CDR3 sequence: CASFNTGELFF. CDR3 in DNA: TGTGCCAGCTTTAACACCGGGGAGCTGTTTTTT.

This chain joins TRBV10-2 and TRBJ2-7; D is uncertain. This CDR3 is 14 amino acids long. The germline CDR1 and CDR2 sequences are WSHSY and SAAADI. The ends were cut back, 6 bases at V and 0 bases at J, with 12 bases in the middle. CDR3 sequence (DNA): TGCGCCAGCAGCTATGGGCCGAGCTCCTACGAGCAGTACTTC. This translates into CASSYGPSSYEQYF.

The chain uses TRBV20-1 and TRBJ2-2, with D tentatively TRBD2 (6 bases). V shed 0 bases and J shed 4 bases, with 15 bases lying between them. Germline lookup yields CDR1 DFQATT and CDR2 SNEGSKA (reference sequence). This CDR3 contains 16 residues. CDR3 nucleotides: TGCAGTGCTAGAGATCACGGGGGTGGGTCCACCGGGGAGCTGTTTTTT. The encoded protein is CSARDHGGGSTGELFF.

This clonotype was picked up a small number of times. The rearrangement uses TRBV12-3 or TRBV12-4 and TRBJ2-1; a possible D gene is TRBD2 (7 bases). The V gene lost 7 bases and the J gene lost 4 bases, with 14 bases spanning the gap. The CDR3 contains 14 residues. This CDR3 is CASIKGGGYNEQFF. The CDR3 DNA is TGTGCCAGCATCAAAGGGGGGGGGTACAATGAGCAGTTCTTC.

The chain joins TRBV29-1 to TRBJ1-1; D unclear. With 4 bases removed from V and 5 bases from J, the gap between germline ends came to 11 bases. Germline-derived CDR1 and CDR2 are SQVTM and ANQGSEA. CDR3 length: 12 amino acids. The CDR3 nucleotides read TGCAGCGTTGGGCTAAGTGGAACTGAAGCTTTCTTT. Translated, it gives CSVGLSGTEAFF.

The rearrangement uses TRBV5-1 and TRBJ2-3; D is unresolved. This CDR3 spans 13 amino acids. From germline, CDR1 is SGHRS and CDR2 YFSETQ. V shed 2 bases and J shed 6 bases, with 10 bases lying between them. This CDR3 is CASSFMVIDTQYF. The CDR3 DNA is TGCGCCAGCAGCTTTATGGTAATTGATACGCAGTATTTT.

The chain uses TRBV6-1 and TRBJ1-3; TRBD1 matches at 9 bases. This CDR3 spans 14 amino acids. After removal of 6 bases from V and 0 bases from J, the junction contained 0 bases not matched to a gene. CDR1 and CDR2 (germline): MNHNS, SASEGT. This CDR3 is CASRQGASGNTIYF. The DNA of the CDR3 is TGTGCCAGCAGACAGGGGGCCTCTGGAAACACCATATATTTT.

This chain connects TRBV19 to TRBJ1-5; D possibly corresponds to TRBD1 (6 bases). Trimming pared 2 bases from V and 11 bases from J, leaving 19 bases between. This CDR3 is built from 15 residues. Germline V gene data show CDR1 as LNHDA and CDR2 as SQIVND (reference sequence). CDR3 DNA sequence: TGTGCCAGTAGTATACCGACAGGAATGGGATCAGCCCAGCATTTT. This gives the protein CASSIPTGMGSAQHF.